A single sample gave rise to the 27 T cell receptor beta chains below, sequenced in a study of blood T cell repertoires in COVID-19 (dated by TCRdb to the early 2020s). The library relied on the immunoSEQ multiplex PCR assay. TCRdb took this table from immuneACCESS and kept in-frame rearrangements with V and J called. Such tables lack part of the clones; where checked against another copy, unresolved V genes explain under half of the gap, and the rest is unexplained. Within this sample are some 33,000 clones, with approximately 80% of them counted one time only. Jointly, the top ten make up about an eighth of the sample. Sequenced sample: peripheral blood. These receptor sequences come from a human donor in a cohort sampled during active COVID-19.

CDR3 nucleotides: TGTGCCAGCAGCCAAAGAGGAGGTGAAGCTTTCTTT. Residues: CASSQRGGEAFF. V is TRBV3-1 (or the pseudogene TRBV3-2) and J is TRBJ1-1; D gene unclear. Germline CDR1 is LGHDT and CDR2 is YNNKEL (reference sequence). Between the trimmed V and J ends, which lost 2 bases and 7 bases, there was a span of 8 bases. The CDR3 has 12 residues.

V is TRBV27 and J is TRBJ1-5; 7 bases are a match to TRBD1. The CDR3 spans 17 residues. Germline CDR1 is MNHEY and CDR2 is SMNVEV (reference sequence). The trim removed 6 bases at V and 0 bases at J, leaving 11 bases unmatched. CDR3 sequence: CASRAPGTVYSNQPQHF. CDR3 nucleotide sequence: TGTGCCAGCAGGGCGCCCGGGACAGTTTATAGCAATCAGCCCCAGCATTTT.

The chain couples TRBV18 to TRBJ1-5, with D possibly matching TRBD1 (5 bases). With 3 bases removed from V and 1 base from J, the gap between germline ends came to 16 bases. This CDR3 has 17 residues. CDR1 and CDR2 from the germline V gene are KGHSH and LQKENI. Written as DNA, the CDR3 is TGTGCCAGCTCACCGTTGCATCTGGAGGGGAGCAATCAGCCCCAGCATTTT. Residues: CASSPLHLEGSNQPQHF.

The V and J genes are TRBV19 and TRBJ1-2; D uncertain. Trimming removed 5 bases at V and 7 bases at J, with 23 bases between. Germline CDR1 and CDR2: LNHDA and SQIVND (reference sequence). The CDR3 spans 16 residues. This chain's CDR3 is CASSPSVQFKSGGYTF. The CDR3 DNA follows: TGTGCCAGTAGTCCATCTGTTCAGTTTAAGTCGGGTGGCTACACCTTC.

This clone was seen more than once but under ten times. V usage is TRBV27 and J usage is TRBJ2-5, with D possibly being TRBD1 (6 bases). The CDR3 covers 15 residues. Germline V lookup: CDR1 MNHEY, CDR2 SMNVEV (reference sequence). V lost 5 bases to trimming and J lost 5 bases, with 18 bases between them. CDR3 bases: TGTGCCAGCAGTAAAACCCAGGGGCGGTGGGAGACCCAGTACTTC. Its protein product is CASSKTQGRWETQYF.

The V and J genes are TRBV2 and TRBJ2-4; D might be TRBD1 (5 bases). Between the trimmed V and J ends, which lost 7 bases and 5 bases, there was a span of 18 bases. Germline V gene data show CDR1 as SNHLY and CDR2 as FYNNEI. The CDR3 spans 15 residues. CDR3 sequence: CASTLYRQPQNIQYF. The CDR3 nucleotides are TGTGCCAGCACCCTCTATCGACAGCCCCAAAACATTCAGTACTTC.

CDR3 DNA: TGTGCCTGGAGTGTATATGGCCAGGCGGGATACAATGAGCAGTTCTTC. Its protein is CAWSVYGQAGYNEQFF. This rearrangement joins TRBV30 to TRBJ2-1; TRBD2 is a possible D gene (6 bases). Looked up from germline, CDR1 is GTSNPN and CDR2 is SVGIG (reference sequence). CDR3 length: 16 residues. V was cut by 0 bases and J by 4 bases, with 16 bases left in between.

The chain employs TRBV5-6 and TRBJ2-3; D is possibly TRBD2 (5 bases). V was clipped by 5 bases and J by 2 bases, with 15 bases between them. The CDR3 is 15 amino acids. Germline V lookup: CDR1 SGHDT, CDR2 YYEEEE. Written as DNA, the CDR3 is TGTGCCAGCAGGTTAATGAGGGCATTCACAGATACGCAGTATTTT. Translated, it gives CASRLMRAFTDTQYF.

The V call is TRBV19, the J call TRBJ1-2, with TRBD1 identical over 7 bases. The CDR3 length is 13 residues. With 7 bases clipped from V and 8 bases from J, the junction kept 10 bases outside the gene matches. Germline loops: CDR1 LNHDA, CDR2 SQIVND (reference sequence). The CDR3 DNA sequence: TGTGCCAGTACCCTACAGGGGTCGGGCGGCTACACCTTC. This sequence encodes CASTLQGSGGYTF. The whole variable domain, filled in from reference TRBV19 and TRBJ1-2, reads DGGITQSPKYLFRKEGQNVTLSCEQNLNHDAMYWYRQDPGQGLRLIYYSQIVNDFQKGDIAEGYSVSREKKESFPLTVTSAQKNPTAFYLCASTLQGSGGYTFGSGTRLTVV.

In its sample, this clone was seen a few times. This chain joins TRBV27 and TRBJ2-1; TRBD2 matches at 15 bases. Germline V gene lookup returns CDR1 MNHEY and CDR2 SMNVEV (reference sequence). With V trimmed by 4 bases and J by 0 bases, 10 bases remained unmatched. CDR3 length: 20 residues. CDR3 in amino acids: CASSSLGTSGGRSSYNEQFF. DNA of the CDR3: TGTGCCAGCAGTTCCTTGGGGACTAGCGGGGGGCGGAGCTCCTACAATGAGCAGTTCTTC.

This clone was seen a handful of times. The rearrangement links TRBV10-3 to TRBJ2-7, with TRBD1 as a possible D gene (7 bases). Trimming pared 0 bases from V and 3 bases from J, leaving 18 bases between. Germline V gene sequence: CDR1 ENHRY, CDR2 SYGVKD. The CDR3 is 17 amino acids. The CDR3 region is CAISESNLFRGDYEQYF. The CDR3 nucleotides are TGTGCCATCAGTGAGTCGAATTTGTTCAGGGGGGACTACGAGCAGTACTTC.

In this sample, this clone turned up once. The chain joins TRBV28 to TRBJ1-3; TRBD1 agrees at 8 bases. In germline, CDR1 is MDHEN, CDR2 SYDVKM. The CDR3 length is 14 residues. J lost 0 bases, V lost 5 bases, and 0 bases had no gene match. This chain's CDR3 is CASSTGGSGNTIYF. In DNA form, the CDR3 reads TGTGCCAGCAGTACAGGGGGCTCTGGAAACACCATATATTTT. The full variable domain, its missing parts supplied by reference TRBV28 and TRBJ1-3, is DVKVTQSSRYLVKRTGEKVFLECVQDMDHENMFWYRQDPGLGLRLIYFSYDVKMKEKGDIPEGYSVSREKKERFSLILESASTNQTSMYLCASSTGGSGNTIYFGEGSWLTVV.

This sequence joins TRBV11-2 and TRBJ1-6, with D possibly TRBD1 on 5 matching bases. V was pared by 5 bases and J by 7 bases, with 12 bases between. CDR1 and CDR2 (germline): SGHAT, FQNNGV. There are 14 residues in the CDR3. The CDR3 is CASSPSRGNSPLHF. The CDR3, as DNA: TGTGCCAGCAGCCCGTCACGGGGGAATTCACCCCTCCACTTT.

This sequence joins TRBV19 and TRBJ2-5; 10 positions match TRBD1. V was clipped by 5 bases and J by 2 bases; unmatched bases: 11. CDR3 length: 17 amino acids. The germline V gene has CDR1 LNHDA and CDR2 SQIVND (reference sequence). The CDR3 reads CASSRTGGTTPQETQYF. In DNA, the CDR3 is TGTGCCAGTAGTCGGACAGGGGGGACTACTCCTCAAGAGACCCAGTACTTC.

The genes are TRBV6-9 and TRBJ1-1, with 11 bases aligning to TRBD1. Looked up from germline, CDR1 is MNHGY and CDR2 is SVAAGI. The CDR3 loop spans 15 amino acids. The trim removed 2 bases at V and 4 bases at J, leaving 3 bases unmatched. In DNA form, the CDR3 reads TGTGCCAGCAGTTATCGGGACAGGGGGTGCACTGAAGCTTTCTTT. This gives the protein CASSYRDRGCTEAFF.

The genes are TRBV6-5 and TRBJ1-2; 8 nucleotides agree with TRBD1. J gave up 8 bases and V 6 bases, and 8 bases lay outside the gene matches. Germline assignment: CDR1 MNHEY and CDR2 SVGAGI. The CDR3 contains 13 residues. The DNA for the CDR3 is TGTGCCAGCAGAACCCAACAGGGGGGCGGCTACACCTTC. The encoded protein is CASRTQQGGGYTF.

The chain is built from TRBV27 and TRBJ2-3; TRBD2 matches 7 bases. Trimming removed 5 bases from V and 0 bases from J; junction bases left unmatched: 11. The CDR3 consists of 17 residues. Germline assignment: CDR1 MNHEY and CDR2 SMNVEV (reference sequence). This CDR3 is CASSPLGWGGSTDTQYF. CDR3 coding DNA: TGTGCCAGCAGTCCTCTCGGATGGGGGGGGAGCACAGATACGCAGTATTTT.

The chain's CDR3 is CASSPDIRGAQYF. For the CDR3, the DNA is TGTGCCAGCAGCCCTGACATCCGGGGGGCCCAGTACTTC. This sequence joins TRBV11-1 and TRBJ2-5; 7 nucleotides match TRBD2. The CDR3 has 13 residues. The V gene end was trimmed by 5 bases and the J gene end by 9 bases; junction bases not matched to a gene: 9. The germline CDR1 and CDR2 sequences are SGHAT and FQDESV (reference sequence).

This clone was seen once. This rearrangement joins TRBV3-1 (or the pseudogene TRBV3-2) to TRBJ2-1; 7 positions match TRBD2. This CDR3 region has 15 residues. The J segment lost 9 bases and the V segment lost 3 bases, leaving 11 bases of the junction unmatched. Germline-derived CDR1 and CDR2 are LGHDT and YNNKEL (reference sequence). The chain's CDR3 is CASSHGGTPIGEQFF. The DNA of the CDR3 is TGTGCCAGCAGCCACGGGGGGACCCCGATCGGTGAGCAGTTCTTC.

This sequence joins TRBV5-6 and TRBJ2-5; 10 bases are shared with TRBD2. The germline gives CDR1 SGHDT, CDR2 YYEEEE. The CDR3 covers 17 residues. V lost 1 base to trimming and J lost 0 bases; unmatched junction nucleotides: 6. The CDR3 sequence is CASSLWLAGDYQETQYF. DNA of the CDR3: TGTGCCAGCAGCTTGTGGCTAGCGGGGGACTACCAAGAGACCCAGTACTTC.

J is TRBJ2-2 and V is TRBV3-1 (or the pseudogene TRBV3-2); no firm D call. V was pared by 3 bases and J by 6 bases, with 14 bases between. Germline-derived CDR1 and CDR2 are LGHDT and YNNKEL (reference sequence). The CDR3 extends over 15 amino acids. For the CDR3, the DNA is TGTGCCAGCAGCCAGATCCCCCGGTTGGCCGGGGAGCTGTTTTTT. Its protein product is CASSQIPRLAGELFF.

This clone appeared once. The chain combines TRBV10-1 with TRBJ1-3, with TRBD1 identical over 10 bases. Germline V gene data show CDR1 as WNHNN and CDR2 as SYGVQD (reference sequence). This CDR3 region has 16 residues. Trimming at V came to 4 bases and at J to 2 bases, leaving 5 bases not matched to a gene. CDR3 amino acids: CASSASGQGPGNTIYF. Here the CDR3 DNA reads TGCGCCAGCAGTGCATCGGGACAGGGGCCTGGAAACACCATATATTTT.

V usage is TRBV7-2 and J usage is TRBJ1-2, with 9 nucleotides matching TRBD1. This CDR3 comprises 16 residues. Germline lookup yields CDR1 SGHTA and CDR2 FQGNSA. With V trimmed by 2 bases and J by 4 bases, 8 bases remained unmatched. The CDR3 sequence: CASSLSPTGGGYGYTF. The CDR3 bases are TGTGCCAGCAGCTTAAGCCCGACAGGGGGAGGCTATGGCTACACCTTC.

This chain joins TRBV2 and TRBJ1-5; possibly TRBD1 for D (5 bases). The V gene lost 6 bases and the J gene lost 6 bases, with 9 bases spanning the gap. The CDR3 runs 12 residues. Germline CDR1 reads SNHLY; CDR2 reads FYNNEI. The CDR3: CASRLDTQPQHF. As DNA, the CDR3 is TGTGCCAGCAGACTGGACACTCAGCCCCAGCATTTT.

The rearrangement uses TRBV5-1 and TRBJ1-2; D might be TRBD1 (5 bases). CDR3 length: 15 amino acids. Germline V gene sequence: CDR1 SGHRS, CDR2 YFSETQ. Trimming took off 0 bases at V and 6 bases at J, with 15 bases between the two ends. The CDR3 coding sequence is TGCGCCAGCAGCTTGGGACAGTCATCTGTAGATGGCTACACCTTC. Protein product: CASSLGQSSVDGYTF.

This clone appeared a single time. The CDR3 loop reads CSGTKQGRTDTQYF. CDR3 nucleotides: TGCAGCGGAACGAAACAGGGTAGGACAGATACGCAGTATTTT. The chain recombines TRBV29-1 with TRBJ2-3; D may be TRBD1 (6 bases). V gave up 7 bases and J gave up 3 bases, with 17 bases separating them. The CDR3 length is 14 residues. Germline assignment: CDR1 SQVTM and CDR2 ANQGSEA.

This rearrangement joins TRBV6-5 to TRBJ1-1, with D possibly matching TRBD1 (6 bases). The germline CDR1 and CDR2 sequences are MNHEY and SVGAGI. Trimming took 6 bases from V and 4 from J, leaving 12 bases between them. The CDR3 covers 13 residues. The CDR3, as DNA: TGTGCCAGCAGGCCAGGGGTCGTCACTGAAGCTTTCTTT. Protein sequence: CASRPGVVTEAFF.